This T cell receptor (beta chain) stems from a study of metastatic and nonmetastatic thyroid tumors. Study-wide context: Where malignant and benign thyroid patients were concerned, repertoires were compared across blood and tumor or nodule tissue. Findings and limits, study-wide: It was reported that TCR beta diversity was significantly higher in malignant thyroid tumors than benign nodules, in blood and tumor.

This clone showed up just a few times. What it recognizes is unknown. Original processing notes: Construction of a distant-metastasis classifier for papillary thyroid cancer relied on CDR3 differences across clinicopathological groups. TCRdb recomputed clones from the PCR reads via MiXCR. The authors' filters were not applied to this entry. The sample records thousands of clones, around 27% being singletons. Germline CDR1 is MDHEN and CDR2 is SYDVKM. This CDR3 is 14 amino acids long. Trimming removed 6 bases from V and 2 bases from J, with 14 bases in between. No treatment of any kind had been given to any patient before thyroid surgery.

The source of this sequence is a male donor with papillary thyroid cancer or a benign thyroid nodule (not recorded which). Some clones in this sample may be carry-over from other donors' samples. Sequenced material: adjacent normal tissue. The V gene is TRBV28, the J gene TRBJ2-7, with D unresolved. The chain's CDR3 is CASSLVGRTYEQYF. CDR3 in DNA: TGTGCCAGCAGCTTGGTAGGCCGAACCTACGAGCAGTACTTC.